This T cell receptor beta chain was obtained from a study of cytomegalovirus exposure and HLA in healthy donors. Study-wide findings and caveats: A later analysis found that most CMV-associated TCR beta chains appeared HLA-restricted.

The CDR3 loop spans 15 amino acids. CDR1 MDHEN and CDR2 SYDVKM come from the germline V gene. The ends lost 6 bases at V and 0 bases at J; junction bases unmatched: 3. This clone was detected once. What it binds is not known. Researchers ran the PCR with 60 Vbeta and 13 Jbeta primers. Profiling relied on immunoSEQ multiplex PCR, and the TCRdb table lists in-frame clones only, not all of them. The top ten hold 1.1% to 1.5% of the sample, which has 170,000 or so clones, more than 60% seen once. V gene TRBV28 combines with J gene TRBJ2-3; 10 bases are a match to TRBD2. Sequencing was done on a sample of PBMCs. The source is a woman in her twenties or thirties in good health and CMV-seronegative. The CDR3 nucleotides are TGTGCCAGCAGCACTAGCGGGGCTAGCACAGATACGCAGTATTTT. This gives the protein CASSTSGASTDTQYF.